One and the same sample provided the 9 T cell receptor beta chains below, sequenced in a study of cytomegalovirus exposure and HLA in healthy donors. The PCR used 60 Vbeta and 13 Jbeta primers. TCRdb's copy holds only in-frame clones and misses some; the assay was immunoSEQ multiplex PCR. In the table there are 110,000 or so clones, approximately 80% of which are singletons. Source material: PBMCs. The source of these receptors is a woman in her forties in good health and CMV-seronegative.

This chain links TRBV11-2 with TRBJ2-1; TRBD1 aligns across 8 bases. This CDR3 comprises 16 residues. Germline V gives CDR1 SGHAT, CDR2 FQNNGV. V gave up 5 bases and J gave up 0 bases; unmatched junction bases: 6. Here the CDR3 reads CASSLTGGSSYNEQFF. The CDR3, as DNA: TGTGCCAGCAGCCTCACAGGGGGGAGCTCCTACAATGAGCAGTTCTTC.

The rearrangement joins TRBV19 to TRBJ2-5; D remains unclear. Per the germline V gene, CDR1 is LNHDA and CDR2 is SQIVND (reference sequence). V lost 6 bases, J lost 1 base, and 9 bases lay in between. There are 13 residues in the CDR3. Here the CDR3 DNA reads TGTGCCAGTAGACGGAGTGGCCAAGAGACCCAGTACTTC. It codes for CASRRSGQETQYF.

The table lists this clone with many counts. The chain couples TRBV7-9 to TRBJ2-7; 11 bases agree with TRBD1. The CDR3 is made up of 16 amino acids. Germline CDR1 is SEHNR and CDR2 is FQNEAQ (reference sequence). J lost 5 bases, V lost 0 bases, and 6 bases had no gene match. The CDR3 loop is CASSLAWGQGGNEQYF. The DNA of the CDR3 is TGTGCCAGCAGCTTAGCATGGGGACAGGGGGGGAACGAGCAGTACTTC.

This clone was seen a single time. This chain uses TRBV7-2 with TRBJ2-2, with D possibly matching TRBD1 (6 bases). The CDR3 runs to 15 residues. The germline CDR1 and CDR2 sequences are SGHTA and FQGNSA. The ends were cut back, 5 bases at V and 3 bases at J, with 13 bases in the middle. In DNA, the CDR3 is TGTGCCAGCAGCCGAAACACAGGGTACACCGGGGAGCTGTTTTTT. Translation: CASSRNTGYTGELFF.

The chain couples TRBV27 to TRBJ1-6; TRBD1 might be the D (6 bases). V was shortened by 6 bases and J by 0 bases, with 15 bases between the two germline ends. Germline V lookup: CDR1 MNHEY, CDR2 SMNVEV (reference sequence). This CDR3 is built from 17 residues. The CDR3 nucleotides read TGTGCCAGCAGCCACAACAGGGAAAGCTCCTATAATTCACCCCTCCACTTT. Translated: CASSHNRESSYNSPLHF.

Written as DNA, the CDR3 is TGTGCCAGCAGTGAAGCCCTCGGGACTAGCGGGGGCAACAATGAGCAGTTCTTC. Amino acid sequence: CASSEALGTSGGNNEQFF. V usage is TRBV2 and J usage is TRBJ2-1, with 14 bases aligning to TRBD2. This CDR3 contains 18 residues. In germline, CDR1 is SNHLY, CDR2 FYNNEI. The ends lost 0 bases at V and 5 bases at J; junction bases unmatched: 6.

The genes are TRBV28 and TRBJ2-7; 7 bases fit TRBD1. The germline V gene encodes CDR1 MDHEN and CDR2 SYDVKM. With 5 bases clipped from V and 4 bases from J, the junction kept 20 bases outside the gene matches. The CDR3 contains 18 residues. The CDR3 loop is CASSAIVDRLGAAYEQYF. For the CDR3, the DNA is TGTGCCAGCAGTGCAATAGTGGACAGGCTTGGGGCCGCTTACGAGCAGTACTTC.

Of note for this clone: This sample includes further DNA sequences coding for the same CDR3. The V call is TRBV2, the J call TRBJ2-7, with 8 bases fitting TRBD2. The CDR3 extends over 14 amino acids. With 5 bases clipped from V and 3 bases from J, the junction kept 6 bases outside the gene matches. The germline CDR1 and CDR2 sequences are SNHLY and FYNNEI. The CDR3 DNA is TGTGCCAGCAGTTGGAACGGGGGGGACTACGAGCAGTACTTC. Protein sequence: CASSWNGGDYEQYF.

The chain combines TRBV4-1 with TRBJ2-5; tentative D call: TRBD1 (5 bases). The J call may be mistaken, given a closer DNA end match to TRBJ2-7. Germline lookup yields CDR1 MGHRA and CDR2 YSYEKL. This CDR3 comprises 17 residues. The CDR3 sequence is CASSQDPGFPVTYEQYF. Here the CDR3 DNA reads TGCGCCAGCAGCCAAGACCCAGGGTTCCCAGTAACCTACGAGCAGTACTTC.